The clone carrying this T cell receptor (beta chain) was detected only once. Its antigen remains unidentified. Germline V gives CDR1 SGHNT, CDR2 YENEEA. The CDR3 runs 15 residues. The V end lost 5 bases, the J end lost 1 base, and 15 bases lay between the germline ends. The data belong to a study of T cell responses to AZD1222 COVID-19 vaccine. The study's findings and limits: Seropositivity was recorded at baseline in only six AZD1222 recipients. The sample set comprised mostly white British donors with more females, and clonal diversity was possibly underestimated. In all cases, repertoires were sampled only after the peak T cell response.

The table came from immunoSEQ multiplex PCR; TCRdb's copy has only in-frame clones and leaves some out. The data hold about 120,000 clones, with 70% to 90% observed a single time. The receptor's source is an adult in good health. The source material was peripheral blood, sampled on day 0 of AZD1222 vaccination. The chain links TRBV11-3 to TRBJ2-7; no clear D. The CDR3: CASSPLGPKSYEQYF. The CDR3 DNA reads TGTGCCAGCAGCCCCTTAGGTCCGAAGTCCTACGAGCAGTACTTC. Complete variable domain (other parts from reference TRBV11-3 and TRBJ2-7): EAGVVQSPRYKIIEKKQPVAFWCNPISGHNTLYWYLQNLGQGPELLIRYENEEAVDDSQLPKDRFSAERLKGVDSTLKIQPAELGDSAVYLCASSPLGPKSYEQYFGPGTRLTVT.